The sequence of this TCR beta chain was determined in a study of cytomegalovirus exposure and HLA in healthy donors. Points from the study as a whole: The study labeled fewer than 200 TCR beta chains cytomegalovirus-associated. The finding came from a later analysis; first-cohort TCR clusters tended to co-occur in the 120 or so validation repertoires.

Note on this clone: Antigen: not known.

This CDR3 has 17 residues. CDR1 and CDR2 from the germline V gene are LGHNA and YNFKEQ. Trimming left V 0 bases short and J 2 bases short, with 16 bases between. The protocol was immunoSEQ multiplex PCR, while the TCRdb copy is restricted to in-frame clones and leaves out a portion. This table has about 140,000 clones, about 91% appearing once. Sequenced material: PBMCs. The V and J genes are TRBV4-2 and TRBJ1-2, with no clear D. The receptor was derived from a woman under 30 in good health and CMV-seropositive. This CDR3 is CASSQDRLGAENYGYTF. The CDR3 coding sequence is TGTGCCAGCAGCCAAGATCGACTCGGCGCTGAGAACTATGGCTACACCTTC.